The 13 T cell receptor beta chains below come from one sample, sequenced in a study of T cells in Graves' hyperthyroidism and ophthalmopathy. Amplification targeted TCR beta CDR3 regions from RNA transcripts. HTBI primers were used for first-round RT-PCR of the TCR CDR3. TCRdb redid the calling of the multiplex PCR reads with MiXCR, one entry per CDR3 protein. The table shows roughly 180,000 distinct CDR3 sequences, with about a sixth occurring only once. What was sequenced was blood. Source of these receptors: a woman aged 50 to 60 with Graves' hyperthyroidism.

The table lists this clonotype with many counts. This chain uses TRBV19 with TRBJ2-1; 7 bases fit TRBD2. The CDR3 length is 16 residues. The germline CDR1 and CDR2 sequences are LNHDA and SQIVND (reference sequence). J was trimmed by 5 bases and V by 7 bases; bases with no gene match: 14. Here the CDR3 reads CASNVVVGLGNNEQFF. CDR3 nucleotides: TGTGCCAGTAACGTTGTCGTAGGACTAGGGAACAATGAGCAGTTCTTC.

In its sample, this clonotype was seen many times. The chain links TRBV6-5 to TRBJ2-2; D call uncertain. There are 14 residues in the CDR3. CDR1 and CDR2 from the germline V gene are MNHEY and SVGAGI. V was trimmed by 2 bases and J by 3 bases, leaving 7 bases between them. Here the CDR3 reads CASSYDGDTGELFF. CDR3 coding DNA: TGTGCCAGCAGTTACGATGGGGACACCGGGGAGCTGTTTTTT.

This clonotype was recorded at least ten times. This chain links TRBV7-2 with TRBJ2-3; 8 bases match TRBD2. The CDR3 length is 16 residues. V was pared by 2 bases and J by 5 bases, with 9 bases of the junction left unmatched. Germline V CDR1 and CDR2: SGHTA, FQGNSA. The CDR3 is CASSLRRGGLGDTQYF. The CDR3 DNA is TGTGCCAGCAGCTTACGCCGCGGGGGGCTGGGAGATACGCAGTATTTT. The whole variable domain, filled in from reference TRBV7-2 and TRBJ2-3, reads GAGVSQSPSNKVTEKGKDVELRCDPISGHTALYWYRQSLGQGLEFLIYFQGNSAPDKSGLPSDRFSAERTGGSVSTLTIQRTQQEDSAVYLCASSLRRGGLGDTQYFGPGTRLTVL.

Ten or more counts support this clonotype. The chain couples TRBV7-3 to TRBJ2-3; D is perhaps TRBD2 (6 bases). V was trimmed by 3 bases and J by 1 base, leaving 11 bases between them. Germline values: CDR1 SGHTA, CDR2 FQGTGA. This CDR3 has 15 amino acids. The CDR3 loop reads CASSFGGARTDTQYF. As DNA, the CDR3 is TGTGCCAGCAGCTTCGGGGGAGCCCGCACAGATACGCAGTATTTT.

This clonotype was recorded at least ten times. CDR3 in DNA: TGTGCCAGCAGGGGAAACACCATATATTTT. Protein sequence: CASRGNTIYF. The chain carries TRBV12-3 or TRBV12-4 and TRBJ1-3, with D unclear. The CDR3 totals 10 residues. Trimming shortened V by 6 bases and J by 4 bases, and 1 base separated the two germline ends.

This clonotype was observed at least ten times. V usage is TRBV6-1 and J usage is TRBJ1-1, with a tentative D call TRBD1 (5 bases). Germline-derived CDR1 and CDR2 are MNHNS and SASEGT. The CDR3 has 15 amino acids. V lost 7 bases and J lost 1, with 16 bases in between. In DNA form, the CDR3 reads TGTGCCAGCACCTTCAAAGGGCAGGGGAACACTGAAGCTTTCTTT. Translated, it gives CASTFKGQGNTEAFF.

This clonotype was counted at least ten times. This chain's CDR3 is CASSYGYGAFF. The CDR3 nucleotides are TGTGCCAGCAGTTATGGGTACGGAGCTTTCTTT. The chain couples TRBV6-2 or TRBV6-3 to TRBJ1-1, with unresolved D. The CDR3 length is 11 residues. The germline CDR1 and CDR2 sequences are MNHEY and SVGEGT. The V end was cut by 3 bases, the J end by 10 bases, with 9 bases between.

This clonotype showed up many times. The V call is TRBV28, the J call TRBJ2-1; 12 nucleotides line up with TRBD2. With V trimmed by 5 bases and J by 4 bases, 6 bases remained unmatched. Germline loops: CDR1 MDHEN, CDR2 SYDVKM. The CDR3 is 16 amino acids. In DNA form, the CDR3 reads TGTGCCAGCAGTAGCCCGACTAGCGGGGGATACAATGAGCAGTTCTTC. Its protein is CASSSPTSGGYNEQFF.

About this clonotype: A junction end diverges from the germline sequence, so it may reflect a read error. The V call is TRBV5-1, the J call TRBJ1-1, with D hard to call. CDR3 length equals 14 residues. Germline assignment: CDR1 SGHRS and CDR2 YFSETQ. Here the CDR3 DNA reads TGTGCCAGCAGCTTGGAACAGCCGAACACTGAAGCTTTCTTT. Translating it yields CASSLEQPNTEAFF.

The sample holds a few counts of this clonotype. V gene TRBV19 combines with J gene TRBJ2-6, with TRBD1 matching 9 bases. V gave up 7 bases and J gave up 0 bases; unmatched junction bases: 10. CDR3 size: 18 residues. Germline V lookup: CDR1 LNHDA, CDR2 SQIVND (reference sequence). The chain's CDR3 is CASTRDRASLSGANVLTF. The CDR3 region has the DNA TGTGCCAGTACCCGGGACAGGGCTTCCCTCTCTGGGGCCAACGTCCTGACTTTC.

In its sample, this clonotype was seen many times. V is TRBV20-1 and J is TRBJ2-1; D is unclear. The V gene's germline CDR1 is DFQATT and CDR2 SNEGSKA (reference sequence). The ends were cut back, 3 bases at V and 5 bases at J, with 14 bases in the middle. CDR3 length: 14 amino acids. The CDR3 sequence: CSARYIAAHNEQFF. The CDR3 bases are TGCAGTGCTAGGTATATAGCAGCCCACAATGAGCAGTTCTTC.

This clonotype was detected a few times. This chain links TRBV5-6 with TRBJ2-7; 8 nucleotides match TRBD1. The V gene end was trimmed by 4 bases and the J gene end by 4 bases; junction bases not matched to a gene: 10. CDR1 and CDR2 from the germline V gene are SGHDT and YYEEEE. The CDR3 has 15 residues. The CDR3 DNA reads as TGTGCCAGCAGCCTTACCGGGACAGGATTATACGAGCAGTACTTC. Protein sequence: CASSLTGTGLYEQYF.

This clonotype was counted at least ten times. The chain uses TRBV19 and TRBJ1-1, with a tentative D call TRBD1 (6 bases). Germline CDR1 reads LNHDA; CDR2 reads SQIVND (reference sequence). The V and J ends lost 7 bases and 3 bases respectively, with 18 bases between them. The CDR3 totals 15 residues. CDR3 DNA sequence: TGTGCCAGTAATAAGGGCCGGAGGGGGGACACTGAAGCTTTCTTT. Its translation: CASNKGRRGDTEAFF.